This TCR beta chain was identified during a study of beta chain features in type 1 diabetes. Study context: The number of sorted cells examined across all samples was fewer than 110,000,000. Study-level results: Within each of all four CD4+ subsets, Type 1 diabetes patients had TCRB CDR3s that were moderately but significantly shorter.

The junction had 20 bases not matched to a gene; V was cut back by 7 bases and J by 7 bases. Per the germline V gene, CDR1 is ENHRY and CDR2 is SYGVKD. The length of the CDR3 is 17 residues. Central memory, naive, regulatory and stem cell-like memory CD4+ cells were sorted by CD45RO/CCR7/CD25/CD127/CD95/CD27. Expressed TCRB transcripts got sequenced, as all isolated RNA was reverse transcribed. Using immunoSEQ multiplex PCR, the repertoire was profiled, and TCRdb retains in-frame clones only, with some absent. The table has tens of thousands of clones, 60% to 75% seen once. In this sample, this clone turned up a few times. The target antigen is unknown.

Sequenced material: Tregs from blood. The genes are TRBV10-3 and TRBJ1-1; TRBD1 aligns across 8 bases. The source is a man aged 25-40 years with type 1 diabetes. Some clones in this sample may be carry-over from other donors' samples. The CDR3 reads CAIMGARGRSGQYEAFF. Written as DNA, the CDR3 is TGTGCCATCATGGGGGCCAGGGGGCGATCGGGGCAGTATGAAGCTTTCTTT.